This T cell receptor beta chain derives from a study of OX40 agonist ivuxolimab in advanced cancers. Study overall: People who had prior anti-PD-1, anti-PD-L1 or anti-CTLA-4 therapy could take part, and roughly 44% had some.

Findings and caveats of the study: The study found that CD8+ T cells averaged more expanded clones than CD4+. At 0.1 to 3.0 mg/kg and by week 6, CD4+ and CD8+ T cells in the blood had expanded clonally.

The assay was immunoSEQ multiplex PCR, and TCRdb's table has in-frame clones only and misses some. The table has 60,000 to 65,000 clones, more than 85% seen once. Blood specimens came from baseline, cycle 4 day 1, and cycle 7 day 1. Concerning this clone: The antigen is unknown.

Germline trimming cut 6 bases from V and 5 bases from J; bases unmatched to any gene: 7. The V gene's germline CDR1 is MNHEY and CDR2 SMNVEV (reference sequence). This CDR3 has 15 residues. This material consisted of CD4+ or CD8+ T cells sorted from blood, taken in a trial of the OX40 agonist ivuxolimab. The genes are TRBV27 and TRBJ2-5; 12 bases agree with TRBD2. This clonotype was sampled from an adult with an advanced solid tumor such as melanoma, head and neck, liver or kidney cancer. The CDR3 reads CASSTTSGSGETQYF. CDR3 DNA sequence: TGTGCCAGCAGCACGACTAGCGGGAGTGGCGAGACCCAGTACTTC.